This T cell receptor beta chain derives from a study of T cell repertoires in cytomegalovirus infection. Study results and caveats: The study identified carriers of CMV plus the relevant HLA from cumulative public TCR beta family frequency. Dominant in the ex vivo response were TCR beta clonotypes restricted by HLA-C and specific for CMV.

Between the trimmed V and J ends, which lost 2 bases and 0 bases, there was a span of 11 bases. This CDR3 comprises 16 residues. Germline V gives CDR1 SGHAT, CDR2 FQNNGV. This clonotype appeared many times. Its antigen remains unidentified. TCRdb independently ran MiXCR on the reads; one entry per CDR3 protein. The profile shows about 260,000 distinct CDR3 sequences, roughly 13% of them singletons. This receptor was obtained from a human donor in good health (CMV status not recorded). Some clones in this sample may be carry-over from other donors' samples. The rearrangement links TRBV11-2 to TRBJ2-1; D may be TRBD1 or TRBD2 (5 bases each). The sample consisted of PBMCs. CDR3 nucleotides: TGTGCCAGCAGCTTACTACCAGGGAGCTCCTACAATGAGCAGTTCTTC. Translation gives CASSLLPGSSYNEQFF.